The entry below gives a single TCR beta chain sequence along with its context. This specimen includes other DNA sequences encoding the same CDR3. Amplification used 60 V beta primers and 13 J beta primers. Sequencing was performed with immunoSEQ multiplex PCR; in TCRdb, only in-frame clones are kept and a portion is missing. This repertoire shows about 20,000 clones, approximately 85% found once; its top ten account for about 37%. This CDR3 has 14 residues. The germline gives CDR1 PRHDT, CDR2 FYEKMQ (reference sequence). V was trimmed by 6 bases and J by 2 bases, leaving 13 bases between them. This record belongs to a study of glioma-infiltrating T cells after dendritic cell vaccination.

The chain employs TRBV13 and TRBJ2-5, with TRBD1 as a possible D gene (6 bases). The source of this sequence is a human donor with glioblastoma. This sample comprised blood, obtained before dendritic cell vaccination. The DNA for the CDR3 is TGTGCCAGCAGGGCCGGGACACTTCAAGAGACCCAGTACTTC. Protein: CASRAGTLQETQYF.